Sequencing of this T cell receptor (beta chain) was carried out in a study of cytomegalovirus exposure and HLA in healthy donors (dated by TCRdb to 2017 to 2019). General notes on the study: According to an earlier analysis of several hundred of the donors, about 179 million T cells yielded 117 million unique TCR beta sequences and approximately 280 Gb of sequence data. Roughly 290 gigabases of sequencing data and 91 million or so unique TCR sequences made up an early release that covered 640 HLA-typed donors. Of the roughly 400 genotyped donors, about 80% fell in the genetic ancestry cluster associated with self-reported Caucasian donors. The aim of the study was to test whether cataloging public T cell receptors could identify signatures of past pathogen exposure. The study profiled the T cell repertoires of under 700 subjects by immunosequencing and related them to cytomegalovirus serostatus. Along with the approximately 650-subject first cohort, a separate validation cohort of over a hundred different subjects was used. The study combined high-throughput TCR immunosequencing, statistical association of individual TCRs with disease status, and machine learning to predict cytomegalovirus infection status. A later analysis re-analyzed previously published TCR beta repertoires from approximately 670 donors and added high-resolution HLA genotyping to study TCR occurrence patterns. The later analysis used no new phenotypic data to find candidate immune exposures, relying instead on TCR beta sequences and their occurrence across donors. An earlier analysis of approximately 630 of the donors applied high-throughput TCR beta sequencing to assess whether each TCR beta V gene segment acted as functional or pseudogenic. Donor age, sex, ethnicity and CMV serostatus were compiled together with the repertoire data. A later genetic analysis used genome-wide SNP genotypes for about 55% of the 666 donors, treating that subset as a discovery cohort. All discovery cohort repertoires had been generated using a single sequencing platform. Both class I and class II loci were covered by HLA typing, at four-digit resolution. Typing coverage varied by locus: about 629-640 donors for A, B, C, DRB1 and DQB1; 522 for DQA1; about 590 for DPA1; fewer than 480 for DPB1. Five DR-DQ haplotypes were treated as single units for association and clustering because of strong linkage in the cohort. Across around 400 genotyped donors of the cohort, an average of approximately 220,000 unique TCR beta nucleotide sequences per donor were sequenced, and 15% to 20% of those sequences were non-productive. Study-level results and caveats: An association between a missense DCLRE1C variant and V-gene and J-gene trimming of TCR beta chains was found in a later genetic analysis and replicated in an independent cohort. The 87-base-pair reads could not distinguish some IMGT-functional V segments, including TRBV6-2 and TRBV6-3, so those segments were excluded. Only TCR beta chains were sequenced in this cohort, and the absence of alpha or paired-chain data limited detectable features. When HLA alleles, especially DR and DQ, strongly co-occurred, attributing TCR associations to individual alleles was difficult. The study gave a list of over 150 TCR beta chains associated with cytomegalovirus. The classifier was reported to diagnose cytomegalovirus status with high specificity and sensitivity in both the original cohort and the validation cohort. Because some donors lacked HLA typing at each locus, the association tests relied only on the typed subset. Linkage disequilibrium might explain the correlated functional status among segregating V segments, but an unknown experimental factor could not be excluded. Over 15 rarely observed V segments, including chromosome 9 orphons, were excluded from the earlier analysis of several hundred of the donors because counts were too low. According to a later analysis, TCR association rates differed among HLA loci, with DRB1 alleles showing the most associated TCRs and HLA-C alleles showing the fewest. CMV serostatus was the only immune exposure information available for the cohort. At a false discovery rate of 0.05, a later analysis linked 16,000 or so TCR beta sequences to specific HLA alleles. An earlier analysis of approximately 540 of the donors showed that most TCR beta V segments appeared in productive rearrangements either about 87% or about 30% of the time, which broadly matched IMGT annotations. A cluster of highly shared sequence variants was judged likely to represent a technical artifact of the sequencing pipeline. A few of the identified cytomegalovirus-associated TCR beta chains were confirmed in vitro to be specific for cytomegalovirus antigens. A later analysis reported that several top co-occurrence clusters appeared linked to parvovirus B19, influenza, CMV and Epstein-Barr virus. The authors suggested that the approach could potentially be extended to other disease states and immunological phenotypes. Most CMV-associated TCR beta chains appeared to be HLA-restricted in a later analysis, and the HLA associations seemed to be driven largely by CMV exposure. Most TCR sequences were observed very rarely across donors, whereas some public TCRs were present in many individuals. Presence/absence analyses assumed roughly uniform sequencing depth across donors, an assumption that may not hold. Compared with equally common non-associated chains, HLA-associated TCR beta chains in a later analysis were more clonally expanded and had lower generation probabilities. According to a later genetic analysis, donors in an Asian-associated ancestry cluster had fewer N-insertions in productive TCRs than the approximately 630-donor mean. A further reported finding was that TCR beta sequences accurately predicted the HLA-A and HLA-B alleles for most subjects in the first cohort.

In total, roughly 670 healthy bone marrow donors made up the cohort. Cohort members were all nominally healthy when sampled, although unrecorded immune exposures were likely present. The donor was CMV seronegative and was included in the group of about 400 seronegative cohort members. Each donor provided a peripheral blood sample, and peripheral blood mononuclear cells were used for TCR beta sequencing. Genomic DNA was extracted from the blood cell samples with the Qiagen DNeasy Blood Extraction Kit. A word on this clone: Its specific antigen is unknown. Base qualities were left out, and no much larger clone turns up one base away.

The method behind the library was the immunoSEQ multiplex PCR assay. The multiplex PCR relied on a mix of 60 forward primers for TCR Vbeta segments and 13 reverse primers for TCR Jbeta segments. The CDR3 region of rearranged TCR beta genes was amplified from genomic DNA by a multiplex PCR assay. The Illumina HiSeq System was used to sequence the amplified TCR beta libraries as 87-base-pair reads. Per the authors' processing: A later analysis tallied 75 million to 95 million unique TCR beta chains across the 640 or so repertoires, and around 9.9 million of those chains were shared by two or more donors. A nearest-neighbor algorithm error-corrected the raw reads and collapsed the reads into unique sequences, merging closely related sequences to remove PCR and sequencing errors. To assign V, D and J gene segments, CDR3 sequences were aligned to IMGT reference sequences. Each retained sequence needed at least a six-nucleotide match to both a V gene segment and a J gene segment. Rearrangements were classified as productive when the CDR3 lacked stop codons and remained in frame with V and J, and all other rearrangements were classified as non-productive. CDR3 was defined according to IMGT convention as the region running from the second conserved V-encoded cysteine to the conserved J-encoded phenylalanine. Sequences without an unambiguous match to a single V gene segment were excluded from the earlier analysis of over 500 of the donors. In an earlier analysis of a few hundred of the donors, V segments were called functional above 56.7% productive rearrangements and were called segregating when the between-donor standard deviation exceeded 5%. A statistical classification framework was built for diagnosing cytomegalovirus status from the catalog of TCR beta chain sequences. V and J gene assignment, in a later analysis, came from comparing TCR nucleotide sequences with IMGT/GENE-DB human TR gene sequences. In a later analysis, CDR3 sequences and most-parsimonious VDJ recombination scenarios were assigned using the TCRdist pipeline. In a later analysis, each TCR beta chain was defined by its CDR3 amino acid sequence together with its V-gene family, and reads lacking a unique V-gene family were excluded. To address suspected cross-contamination and a sequencing artifact, a later analysis removed 592 highly shared, low-generation-probability nucleotide sequences. In a later analysis, a clonal expansion index was calculated for each public chain from normalized within-repertoire ranks of inferred template counts. In a later analysis, generation probabilities were computed with a VDJ recombination model fitted to out-of-frame rearrangements, and the resulting probabilities were checked against IGoR. In a later analysis, TCR-TCR, TCR-HLA and TCR-CMV co-occurrence was scored with hypergeometric tests, and a repertoire-size bias correction was applied to TCR pairs. In a later analysis, false discovery rates were estimated by permuting HLA or CMV assignments 20 times. In a later analysis, co-occurring TCRs were grouped using DBSCAN, and TCRdist sequence similarity was added for clustering within HLA-allele-positive subsets. Repertoires with fewer than 30,000 or more than 120,000 public chains, plus five repertoires with anomalous nucleotide sharing, were excluded from co-occurrence clustering. TCRdb provides this immuneACCESS table in a form limited to in-frame rearrangements. Some clones are lacking; in checked studies, under half of them reflect an unresolved V gene, and why the rest are absent is not known. The V and J calls and clone size were taken over from that table, and D and trimming were inferred from the DNA. For this sample the table gives approximately 180,000 clones, of which approximately 82% were detected only once. Together, the top ten hold about 2% of the sample.

Clipping removes 6 bases from V and 0 bases from J, with 9 as the unmatched junction base count. Based on the germline V gene, the CDR1 and CDR2 sequences are MGHDK and SYGVNS. The CDR3 holds 17 amino acids from the cysteine to the phenylalanine. Of the read, only the CDR3 DNA is kept; its 51 bases are in frame from base 1. The sequenced material came from PBMCs. The sequence is built from TRBV25-1 and TRBJ2-5; the central 11 bases match TRBD2. The TCR was taken from a woman in her twenties or thirties in good health and CMV-seronegative. The DNA sequence is as follows: TGTGCCAGCAGATCTATACTAGCGGGGGCAAACCAAGAGACCCAGTACTTC. Its coded protein is CASRSILAGANQETQYF.